This note documents a single T cell receptor (beta chain) sequence. The V end lost 3 bases, the J end lost 8 bases, and 10 bases lay between the germline ends. The CDR3 contains 13 residues. TCRdb reprocessed the 5' RACE reads with MiXCR, giving one entry per CDR3 protein. The repertoire holds 610,000 or so distinct CDR3 sequences, with 10% to 15% as singletons. This specimen belongs to a study of T cells after yellow fever vaccination. The V call is TRBV12-3 or TRBV12-4, the J call TRBJ2-2; D possibly corresponds to TRBD2 (5 bases). This specimen consisted of PBMCs, obtained on the day of the yellow fever booster vaccination. This clonotype was sampled from a young man who received the YFV17D yellow fever vaccine. The CDR3 DNA reads TGTGCCAGCAGTTTTATAGCGTCGGGGGAGCTGTTTTTT. It specifies CASSFIASGELFF.